Included here is one T cell receptor beta chain sequence, with context. TCRdb's copy holds only in-frame clones and misses some; the assay was immunoSEQ multiplex PCR. The repertoire holds 550,000 to 800,000 clones, with about 90% as singletons. The sample is drawn from a study of shared clonotypes between healthy human individuals. The germline V and J ends were trimmed by 2 bases and 0 bases, with 5 bases remaining between them. Germline V gene data show CDR1 as SGHNT and CDR2 as YYREEE (reference sequence). This CDR3 region has 13 residues. The sequence was collected from a man between 18 and 35 years old in good health. Some clones in this sample may be carry-over from other donors' samples. The source material was memory CD8+ T cells from PBMCs. The subset: CD45RO+ cells pooled with CCR7-negative TemRA cells. The chain uses TRBV5-4 and TRBJ1-1, with D hard to call. This chain's CDR3 is CASSFLLNTEAFF. In nucleotides, the CDR3 is TGTGCCAGCAGCTTTTTGTTGAACACTGAAGCTTTCTTT.